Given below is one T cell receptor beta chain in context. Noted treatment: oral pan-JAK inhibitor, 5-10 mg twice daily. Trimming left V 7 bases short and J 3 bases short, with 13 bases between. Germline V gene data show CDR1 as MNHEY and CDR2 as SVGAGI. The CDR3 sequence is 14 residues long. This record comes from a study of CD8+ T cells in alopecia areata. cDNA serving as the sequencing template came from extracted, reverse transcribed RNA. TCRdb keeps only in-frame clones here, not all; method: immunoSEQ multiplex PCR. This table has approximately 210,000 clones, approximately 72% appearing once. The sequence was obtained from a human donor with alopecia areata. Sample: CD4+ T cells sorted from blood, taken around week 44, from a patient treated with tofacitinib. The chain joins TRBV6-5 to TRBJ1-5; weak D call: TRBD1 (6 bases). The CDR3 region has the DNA TGTGCCAGCAAAGAACAGGGAGTCAATCAGCCCCAGCATTTT. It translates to CASKEQGVNQPQHF.